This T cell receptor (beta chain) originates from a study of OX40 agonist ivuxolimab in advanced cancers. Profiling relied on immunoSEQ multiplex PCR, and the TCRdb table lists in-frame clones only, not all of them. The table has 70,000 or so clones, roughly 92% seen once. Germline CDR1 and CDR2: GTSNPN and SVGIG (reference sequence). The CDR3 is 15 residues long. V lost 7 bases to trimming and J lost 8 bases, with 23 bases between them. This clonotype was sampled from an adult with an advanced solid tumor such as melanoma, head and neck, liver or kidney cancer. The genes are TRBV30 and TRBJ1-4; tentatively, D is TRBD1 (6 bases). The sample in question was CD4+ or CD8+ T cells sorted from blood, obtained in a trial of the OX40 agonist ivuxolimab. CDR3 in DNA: TGTGCCTTCCTCCCCTCGGGGGGGCAATGGGAAAAACTGTTTTTT. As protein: CAFLPSGGQWEKLFF.